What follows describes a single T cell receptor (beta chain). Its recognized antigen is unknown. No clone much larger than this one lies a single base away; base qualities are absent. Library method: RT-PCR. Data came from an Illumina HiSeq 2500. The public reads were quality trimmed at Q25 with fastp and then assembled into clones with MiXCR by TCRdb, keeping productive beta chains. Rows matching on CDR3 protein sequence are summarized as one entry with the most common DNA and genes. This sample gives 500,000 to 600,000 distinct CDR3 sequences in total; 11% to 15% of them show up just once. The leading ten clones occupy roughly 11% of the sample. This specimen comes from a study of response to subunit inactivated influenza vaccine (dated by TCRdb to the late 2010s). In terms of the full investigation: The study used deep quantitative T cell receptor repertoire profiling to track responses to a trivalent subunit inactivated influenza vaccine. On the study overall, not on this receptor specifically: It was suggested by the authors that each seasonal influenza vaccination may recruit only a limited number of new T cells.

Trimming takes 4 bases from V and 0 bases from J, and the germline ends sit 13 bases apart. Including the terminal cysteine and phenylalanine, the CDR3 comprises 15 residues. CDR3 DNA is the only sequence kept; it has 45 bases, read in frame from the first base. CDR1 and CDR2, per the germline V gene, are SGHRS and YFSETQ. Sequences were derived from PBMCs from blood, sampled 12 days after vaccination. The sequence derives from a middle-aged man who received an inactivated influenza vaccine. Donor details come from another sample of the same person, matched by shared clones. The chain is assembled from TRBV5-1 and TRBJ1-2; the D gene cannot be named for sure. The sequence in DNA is TGCGCCAGCAGCCCATTCTCGGCAGCTAACTATGGCTACACCTTC. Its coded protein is CASSPFSAANYGYTF.